The sequence of this TCR beta chain was determined in a study of T cell responses to AZD1222 COVID-19 vaccine. Some clones are missing from TCRdb's copy, which holds only in-frame ones; the method was immunoSEQ multiplex PCR. The sample carries approximately 70,000 clones, around 89% recorded once. V was clipped by 1 base and J by 7 bases, with 8 bases between them. The CDR3 runs to 14 residues. The germline CDR1 and CDR2 sequences are LGHNA and YNFKEQ. Study-level points and caveats: A mostly white British donor set with more females was recruited, and clonal diversity was possibly underestimated. Unmutated variant regions reportedly attract nearly half of all spike-specific TCRs.

Notes on this clone: The target antigen is unknown.

The material sequenced was peripheral blood, taken 28 days after the second dose of the MenACWY control vaccine. This receptor was taken from an adult who received the MenACWY meningococcal vaccine as a control. V usage is TRBV4-2 and J usage is TRBJ1-6; D call uncertain. DNA of the CDR3: TGTGCCAGCAGCCAAGCCGAGGGCAATTCACCCCTCCACTTT. Its protein product is CASSQAEGNSPLHF.